The entry below describes one TCR beta chain. It has no known antigen specificity. No base quality values were provided; no much bigger clone lies one nucleotide off. The CDR3 goes from the cysteine to the phenylalanine over 15 residues. The CDR3 DNA has 45 bases and is translated from base 1. Trimming at the junction amounts to 1 base on V and 2 bases on J, and the germline ends lie 9 bases apart. CDR1 SGHTA and CDR2 FQGNSA were looked up in the germline V gene. The method was PCR. The instrument given in TCRdb is Illumina MiSeq. The public sequencing data were trimmed at Q25 with fastp and processed into clonotypes with MiXCR by TCRdb, which kept only in-frame beta chains. Every entry covers one CDR3 protein and lists the most common genes and DNA from its rows. This sample lists approximately 9,500 distinct CDR3 sequences; roughly a third were detected once. Around 5.7% of the sample is taken by the ten largest.

The record originates from a study of regulatory and conventional T cells in breast cancer (dated by TCRdb to between 2015 and 2017). This clonotype was obtained from a male donor in good health. The chain employs TRBV7-2 and TRBJ1-5, with no confident D gene call. Input material: conventional T cells from blood. The encoded CDR3 is CASSLDGDGNQPQHF. The DNA sequence is given as TGTGCCAGCAGCTTAGACGGGGATGGCAATCAGCCCCAGCATTTT.